A single sample is the source of the 6 T cell receptor beta chains below, sequenced in a study of T cells in women clearing cervical HPV infection (dated by TCRdb to 2017 to 2018). Library preparation employed the immunoSEQ multiplex PCR assay. This is the immuneACCESS table as TCRdb keeps it, with only in-frame sequences that have V and J called. A part of the clones is gone; compared with another copy, unresolved V genes explain less than half, and the rest is unexplained. The sample's records list about 31,000 clones. About 3.4% of the sample rests with the top ten. The specimen was blood buffy coat. These receptors were taken from a woman between 18 and 70 years old with a cervical HPV16 infection that either progressed to CIN3+ or cleared (not recorded which).

For this clone: The CDR3 goes on 3 residues after the read ends, and that part is filled in from the germline J gene. The chain employs TRBV19 and TRBJ2-4; D perhaps matches TRBD1 (8 bases). The CDR3 totals 15 residues. CDR1 LNHDA and CDR2 SQIVND come from the germline V gene (reference sequence). The CDR3 sequence is CASSGRQGRDYGQYF. CDR3 bases read: TGTGCCAGTAGTGGAAGACAGGGGAGGGACTATGGT.

On this clone itself: The read comes to an end 3 residues before the CDR3 does, leaving the germline J gene to fill in the end. Additional DNA sequences in this sample encode the identical CDR3. This chain joins TRBV19 and TRBJ1-3; D is perhaps TRBD1 (5 bases). Germline V gene data show CDR1 as LNHDA and CDR2 as SQIVND (reference sequence). V lost 5 bases to trimming and J lost 4 bases, with 12 bases between them. This CDR3 has 14 residues. The CDR3 loop reads CASSRGQGGNTIYF. Incomplete CDR3 DNA: TGTGCCAGTAGTCGCGGCCAGGGCGGAAACACC.

A note on this clone: The read comes to an end 3 residues before the CDR3 does, leaving the germline J gene to fill in the end. V gene TRBV7-9 combines with J gene TRBJ2-3; D unresolved. The CDR3 loop spans 13 amino acids. Germline V gives CDR1 SEHNR, CDR2 FQNEAQ (reference sequence). The part of the CDR3 DNA that was read is TGTGCCAGCAGCTTACAGGTCCAAGAGACG. Translated: CASSLQVQET. The whole CDR3 reads CASSLQVQETQYF.

A word on this clone: The CDR3 goes on 3 residues after the read ends, and that part is filled in from the germline J gene. The rearrangement uses TRBV20-1 and TRBJ1-5, with D possibly TRBD1 on 6 matching bases. Trimming took 6 bases from V and 6 from J, leaving 15 bases between them. Germline V CDR1 and CDR2: DFQATT, SNEGSKA (reference sequence). The CDR3 is made up of 13 amino acids. CDR3 residues: CSARGGGGQPQHF. The CDR3 DNA, read in part, is TGCAGTGCCAGGGGCGGAGGAGGTCAGCCC.

A word on this clone: The DNA ends 3 residues before the CDR3 does, and the rest of the CDR3 is filled in from the germline J gene. V gene TRBV2 combines with J gene TRBJ1-1; D perhaps matches TRBD1 (5 bases). Germline V gene lookup returns CDR1 SNHLY and CDR2 FYNNEI. The CDR3 is 14 amino acids. Trimming pared 3 bases from V and 4 bases from J, leaving 12 bases between. The CDR3 loop reads CASSEPGWGTEAFF. CDR3 DNA (partial): TGTGCCAGCAGTGAGCCAGGGTGGGGCACTGAA.

A remark on this clone: Read coverage stops 3 residues before the CDR3 terminus; the germline J gene supplies the remainder. This rearrangement joins TRBV2 to TRBJ2-2; 13 positions agree with TRBD2. CDR3 size: 17 residues. The germline V gene encodes CDR1 SNHLY and CDR2 FYNNEI. The J segment lost 1 base and the V segment lost 5 bases, leaving 4 bases of the junction unmatched. The covered CDR3 bases are TGTGCCAGCAGTCGGACTAGCGGGGGCCTGAACACCGGGGAG. This translates into CASSRTSGGLNTGE. The entire CDR3 is CASSRTSGGLNTGELFF.